This passage covers 24 T cell receptor beta chains from one sample sequenced in a study of blood T cell repertoires in COVID-19. Profiled with immunoSEQ multiplex PCR; TCRdb holds only in-frame clones, not every one. The repertoire holds approximately 200,000 clones, with approximately 90% as singletons. Sequencing was done on a sample of PBMCs or T cells enriched from blood (not recorded which). These receptors came from a man younger than 45 who had recovered from COVID-19.

The chain carries TRBV10-3 and TRBJ2-2; 8 nucleotides align to TRBD2. This CDR3 region has 15 residues. In germline, CDR1 is ENHRY, CDR2 SYGVKD. V was pared by 7 bases and J by 4 bases, with 8 bases of the junction left unmatched. The CDR3 here is CAITSGGGLTGELFF. In DNA, the CDR3 is TGTGCCATCACCTCGGGAGGGGGACTCACCGGGGAGCTGTTTTTT.

V usage is TRBV5-1 and J usage is TRBJ2-2; no reliable D call. The V gene lost 2 bases and the J gene lost 5 bases, with 19 bases spanning the gap. Germline CDR1 and CDR2: SGHRS and YFSETQ. The CDR3 has 17 residues. The DNA of the CDR3 is TGCGCCAGCAGCTTCCGTGGTTCGAGGTGGAATACCGGGGAGCTGTTTTTT. Encoded protein: CASSFRGSRWNTGELFF. The full variable domain, with the rest looked up from reference TRBV5-1 and TRBJ2-2, is KAGVTQTPRYLIKTRGQQVTLSCSPISGHRSVSWYQQTPGQGLQFLFEYFSETQRNKGNFPGRFSGRQFSNSRSEMNVSTLELGDSALYLCASSFRGSRWNTGELFFGEGSRLTVL.

The rearrangement uses TRBV7-8 and TRBJ2-1, with 9 bases lining up with TRBD1. CDR1 is SGHVS and CDR2 is FQNEAQ in the germline V gene. V lost 5 bases and J lost 2; bases outside the gene matches: 7. The CDR3 has 16 residues. The CDR3 region has the DNA TGTGCCAGCAGCCTCGCCGGGACAGGGCCCTACAATGAGCAGTTCTTC. This gives the protein CASSLAGTGPYNEQFF.

The rearrangement links TRBV6-2 or TRBV6-3 to TRBJ2-3; possible D gene TRBD1, 6 bases. V was pared by 5 bases and J by 4 bases, with 16 bases between. Germline CDR1 MNHEY, CDR2 SVGEGT. The CDR3 runs to 15 residues. DNA for the CDR3: TGTGCCAGCAGTCGGCGTGGGGGCGTTTCAGATACGCAGTATTTT. Translated: CASSRRGGVSDTQYF.

The J gene is TRBJ1-5, the V gene TRBV5-8; TRBD1 might be the D (5 bases). V lost 4 bases to trimming and J lost 0 bases, with 20 bases between them. CDR1 is SGHTS, CDR2 YDEGEE, per germline. This CDR3 region has 18 residues. This CDR3 is CASSRTFTSRDSNQPQHF. The CDR3 coding sequence is TGTGCCAGCAGCCGGACATTCACGTCAAGGGATAGCAATCAGCCCCAGCATTTT.

The chain uses TRBV9 and TRBJ2-5, with 7 bases matching TRBD2. CDR1 is SGDLS, CDR2 YYNGEE, per germline. This CDR3 contains 16 residues. J lost 2 bases, V lost 0 bases, and 7 bases had no gene match. CDR3: CASSVDGASGQETQYF. CDR3 sequence (DNA): TGTGCCAGCAGCGTAGATGGGGCTAGCGGACAAGAGACCCAGTACTTC.

This rearrangement joins TRBV7-4 to TRBJ1-4; 8 bases line up with TRBD1. Germline V CDR1 and CDR2: SGHVT, SQSDAQ. The CDR3 contains 14 residues. The V and J ends lost 3 bases and 5 bases, in that order; junction bases with no gene match: 2. CDR3 amino acids: CASSFRDRNEKLFF. CDR3 DNA sequence: TGTGCCAGCAGCTTCCGGGACAGGAATGAAAAACTGTTTTTT.

The chain uses TRBV6-2 or TRBV6-3 and TRBJ2-1; 14 bases line up with TRBD2. There are 19 residues in the CDR3. Germline CDR1 MNHEY, CDR2 SVGEGT. The V segment lost 5 bases and the J segment 6 bases; nucleotides outside the gene matches: 15. CDR3 sequence (DNA): TGTGCCAGCAGTGCCTTATCCGGGACTAGCGGGGGTTTAGTCAATGAGCAGTTCTTC. Translating gives CASSALSGTSGGLVNEQFF.

The chain employs TRBV2 and TRBJ1-2, with a weak D call TRBD1 (5 bases). CDR1 and CDR2 (germline): SNHLY, FYNNEI. The V gene lost 3 bases and the J gene lost 4 bases, with 6 bases spanning the gap. CDR3 length: 12 residues. CDR3 amino acids: CASSETVYGYTF. CDR3 nucleotide sequence: TGTGCCAGCAGTGAGACAGTCTATGGCTACACCTTC.

The chain recombines TRBV7-2 with TRBJ2-7; 7 bases are shared with TRBD1. Germline V lookup: CDR1 SGHTA, CDR2 FQGNSA. Trimming removed 5 bases from V and 3 bases from J; junction bases left unmatched: 10. The CDR3 is made up of 15 amino acids. Written as DNA, the CDR3 is TGTGCCAGCAGCAACACCGGTCCAGGGGGCTACGAGCAGTACTTC. This codes for CASSNTGPGGYEQYF.

This sequence joins TRBV2 and TRBJ1-2; 10 bases align to TRBD1. J was trimmed by 11 bases and V by 7 bases; bases with no gene match: 19. Germline CDR1 is SNHLY and CDR2 is FYNNEI. The CDR3 spans 16 residues. The CDR3: CASKAGQGLPRAKYTF. The CDR3 DNA sequence: TGTGCCAGCAAGGCGGGACAGGGGCTCCCTAGGGCCAAGTACACCTTC.

This chain links TRBV2 with TRBJ1-1; the D gene is possibly TRBD1 (5 bases). The CDR3 is made up of 14 amino acids. The V end lost 6 bases, the J end lost 1 base, and 12 bases lay between the germline ends. CDR1 is SNHLY, CDR2 FYNNEI, per germline. This chain's CDR3 is CASRRDGWNTEAFF. CDR3 bases: TGTGCCAGCAGGCGGGACGGATGGAACACTGAAGCTTTCTTT.

The V gene is TRBV11-3, the J gene TRBJ2-2; possibly TRBD2 for D (6 bases). The CDR3 has 15 amino acids. Trimming stripped 8 bases from V and 4 bases from J, with 17 bases between. Germline V CDR1 and CDR2: SGHNT, YENEEA. CDR3 coding DNA: TGTGCCAGCGGCCCCGGGACTGCGAGCACCGGGGAGCTGTTTTTT. Its protein product is CASGPGTASTGELFF.

The chain links TRBV7-9 to TRBJ2-5, with D possibly TRBD2 on 5 matching bases. CDR1 SEHNR and CDR2 FQNEAQ come from the germline V gene (reference sequence). Trimming removed 3 bases at V and 5 bases at J, with 10 bases between. The CDR3 extends over 13 amino acids. DNA of the CDR3: TGTGCCAGCAGCTTTCCTCGGACTGAGACCCAGTACTTC. Its protein is CASSFPRTETQYF.

Only one count was recorded for this clone. This rearrangement joins TRBV29-1 to TRBJ1-1; D ambiguous. The ends were cut back, 5 bases at V and 1 base at J, with 14 bases in the middle. CDR1 is SQVTM and CDR2 is ANQGSEA in the germline V gene. This CDR3 has 14 residues. The CDR3: CSVFGVAENTEAFF. In nucleotides, the CDR3 is TGCAGCGTTTTCGGTGTGGCGGAGAACACTGAAGCTTTCTTT.

The V and J genes are TRBV5-4 and TRBJ1-2; D might be TRBD1 (6 bases). Germline V gene lookup returns CDR1 SGHNT and CDR2 YYREEE (reference sequence). The V end was cut by 0 bases, the J end by 4 bases, with 10 bases between. The CDR3 totals 14 residues. The CDR3 spells CASSLENRAYGYTF. DNA of the CDR3: TGTGCCAGCAGCTTGGAGAACAGGGCCTATGGCTACACCTTC. The whole variable domain, remainder taken from reference TRBV5-4 and TRBJ1-2, is ETGVTQSPTHLIKTRGQQVTLRCSSQSGHNTVSWYQQALGQGPQFIFQYYREEENGRGNFPPRFSGLQFPNYSSELNVNALELDDSALYLCASSLENRAYGYTFGSGTRLTVV.

The chain uses TRBV28 and TRBJ1-2; D might be TRBD1 (5 bases). The V gene lost 6 bases and the J gene lost 8 bases, with 22 bases spanning the gap. CDR1 MDHEN and CDR2 SYDVKM come from the germline V gene. The CDR3 contains 15 residues. In nucleotides, the CDR3 is TGTGCCAGCAGGAATTATGACGGGTGCGGGGGGGGCTACACCTTC. Amino acid sequence: CASRNYDGCGGGYTF.

The V and J genes are TRBV18 and TRBJ2-3; possible D gene TRBD1, 6 bases. CDR3 length: 15 amino acids. Germline V lookup: CDR1 KGHSH, CDR2 LQKENI. The V gene lost 3 bases and the J gene lost 1 base, with 11 bases spanning the gap. The CDR3 DNA sequence: TGTGCCAGCTCACCCCAGAGGACAGGCACAGATACGCAGTATTTT. It is translated as CASSPQRTGTDTQYF.

The chain carries TRBV24-1 and TRBJ2-3, with a possible D match to TRBD1 (7 bases). Germline CDR1 is KGHDR and CDR2 is SFDVKD. Between the trimmed V and J ends, which lost 9 bases and 0 bases, there was a span of 18 bases. The CDR3 length is 16 residues. The CDR3 coding sequence is TGTGCCACCTCAGCTCGGGGGACAGTGAGCACAGATACGCAGTATTTT. Amino acids: CATSARGTVSTDTQYF.

The chain combines TRBV27 with TRBJ2-3; TRBD2 agrees at 10 bases. Losses at the gene ends were 5 bases for V and 4 bases for J; bases not matched to a gene: 9. The CDR3 is made up of 16 amino acids. Looked up from germline, CDR1 is MNHEY and CDR2 is SMNVEV (reference sequence). CDR3 nucleotide sequence: TGTGCCAGCAGTCCAGCCGTAGCGGGGGGCCCAGATACGCAGTATTTT. This translates into CASSPAVAGGPDTQYF.

This chain links TRBV7-2 with TRBJ2-4; D is undetermined. V shed 1 base and J shed 0 bases, with 4 bases lying between them. This CDR3 contains 14 residues. Germline V gene lookup returns CDR1 SGHTA and CDR2 FQGNSA. CDR3: CASSLDLAKNIQYF. The DNA of the CDR3 is TGTGCCAGCAGCTTAGACTTAGCCAAAAACATTCAGTACTTC.

The chain links TRBV28 to TRBJ2-2, with 8 bases lining up with TRBD2. Germline CDR1 reads MDHEN; CDR2 reads SYDVKM. This CDR3 contains 16 residues. Trimming cost V 1 base and J 5 bases; bases outside gene matches: 6. The CDR3 DNA sequence: TGTGCCAGCAGTTTATCGGCGGGAGGTGGTACCGGGGAGCTGTTTTTT. This translates into CASSLSAGGGTGELFF.

The V gene is TRBV15, the J gene TRBJ2-5; 11 positions agree with TRBD2. Unmatched junction bases numbered 7, after V lost 1 base and J lost 3 bases. The CDR3 is 17 amino acids. Per the germline V gene, CDR1 is LNHNV and CDR2 is YYDKDF (reference sequence). The CDR3: CATSRGFPTSGKETQYF. In nucleotides, the CDR3 is TGTGCCACCAGCAGAGGGTTCCCGACTAGCGGGAAAGAGACCCAGTACTTC.

This chain joins TRBV5-4 and TRBJ2-7; D may be TRBD1 (6 bases). V lost 4 bases and J 3 bases, leaving 14 bases between the germline ends. Germline V lookup: CDR1 SGHNT, CDR2 YYREEE (reference sequence). CDR3 length equals 14 residues. CDR3 amino acids: CASSTPTGSYEQYF. DNA for the CDR3: TGTGCCAGCAGCACCCCGACAGGTAGCTACGAGCAGTACTTC.